This T cell receptor beta chain is drawn from a study of blood T cell repertoires in COVID-19. Generated by immunoSEQ multiplex PCR, the TCRdb table keeps only in-frame clones and is missing some. Found here are approximately 300,000 clones, around four fifths of them singletons; the top ten hold around 1.2%. The CDR3 extends over 18 amino acids. V lost 2 bases, J lost 4 bases, and 15 bases stayed unmatched. The germline CDR1 and CDR2 sequences are MGHRA and YSYEKL. This TCR was recovered from a woman aged 50 to 60 with acute or convalescent COVID-19. This chain connects TRBV4-1 to TRBJ1-1; TRBD1 agrees at 8 bases. Sequenced: peripheral blood. The CDR3 DNA follows: TGCGCCAGCAGCCAACAGGCAGGGGGCGCCGCATGGGGCACTGAAGCTTTCTTT. This codes for CASSQQAGGAAWGTEAFF.